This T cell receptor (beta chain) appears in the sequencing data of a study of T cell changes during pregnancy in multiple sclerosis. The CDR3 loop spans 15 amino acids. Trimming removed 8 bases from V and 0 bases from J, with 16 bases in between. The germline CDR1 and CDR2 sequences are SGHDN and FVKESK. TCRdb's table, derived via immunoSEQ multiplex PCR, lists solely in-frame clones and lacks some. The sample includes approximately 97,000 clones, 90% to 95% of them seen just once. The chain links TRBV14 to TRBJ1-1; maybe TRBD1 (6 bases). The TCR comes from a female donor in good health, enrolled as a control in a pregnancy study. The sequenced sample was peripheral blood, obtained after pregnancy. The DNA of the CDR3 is TGTGCCAGCCGACTACAGGGTGGAGTGAACACTGAAGCTTTCTTT. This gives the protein CASRLQGGVNTEAFF.